The 25 T cell receptor beta chains in this list originate from one sample, sequenced in a study of cytomegalovirus exposure and HLA in healthy donors. Vbeta (60) and Jbeta (13) primers were used in the PCR. Some clones are missing from TCRdb's copy, which holds only in-frame ones; the method was immunoSEQ multiplex PCR. The data hold around 160,000 clones, with 77% observed a single time. What was sequenced was PBMCs. The source is a woman in her forties in good health and CMV-seropositive.

This chain connects TRBV11-3 to TRBJ2-7; 8 nucleotides match TRBD2. The CDR3 extends over 16 amino acids. Germline values: CDR1 SGHNT, CDR2 YENEEA. Trimming took 2 bases from V and 3 from J; bases not matched to a gene: 9. The CDR3 bases are TGTGCCAGCAGCTTAAGGCCGGGCGGGGGGTACTACGAGCAGTACTTC. This codes for CASSLRPGGGYYEQYF. Filled out from reference TRBV11-3 and TRBJ2-7, the complete variable domain reads EAGVVQSPRYKIIEKKQPVAFWCNPISGHNTLYWYLQNLGQGPELLIRYENEEAVDDSQLPKDRFSAERLKGVDSTLKIQPAELGDSAVYLCASSLRPGGGYYEQYFGPGTRLTVT.

The chain uses TRBV10-2 and TRBJ2-5; 8 bases map to TRBD2. After removal of 6 bases from V and 4 bases from J, the junction contained 4 bases not matched to a gene. This CDR3 comprises 13 residues. Germline V gene sequence: CDR1 WSHSY, CDR2 SAAADI. CDR3 loop: CASRAAGAETQYF. The CDR3 DNA is TGCGCCAGCAGAGCAGCGGGGGCAGAGACCCAGTACTTC.

The chain uses TRBV2 and TRBJ2-3, with TRBD2 as a possible D gene (5 bases). Deletions cut 4 bases from V and 6 bases from J, with 14 bases between. From germline, CDR1 is SNHLY and CDR2 FYNNEI. CDR3 length equals 14 residues. CDR3 nucleotides: TGTGCCAGCAGTGTTGGGAGTAGCAGCGATACGCAGTATTTT. Residues: CASSVGSSSDTQYF.

J is TRBJ1-1 and V is TRBV30; a possible D gene is TRBD1 (5 bases). Germline V lookup: CDR1 GTSNPN, CDR2 SVGIG (reference sequence). Trimming removed 0 bases from V and 11 bases from J, with 13 bases in between. The CDR3 length is 12 residues. This chain's CDR3 is CAWSVIATAAFF. CDR3 DNA sequence: TGTGCCTGGAGTGTAATCGCGACAGCCGCTTTCTTT.

The chain combines TRBV7-8 with TRBJ2-2, with D perhaps TRBD2 (5 bases). V was shortened by 5 bases and J by 7 bases, with 11 bases between the two germline ends. Germline lookup yields CDR1 SGHVS and CDR2 FQNEAQ. This CDR3 comprises 13 residues. CDR3 bases: TGTGCCAGCAGCCCACGGAGGATCGGGGAGCTGTTTTTT. This codes for CASSPRRIGELFF.

V is TRBV19 and J is TRBJ2-7, with TRBD2 identical over 10 bases. After removal of 0 bases from V and 3 bases from J, the junction contained 2 bases not matched to a gene. Germline V gene lookup returns CDR1 LNHDA and CDR2 SQIVND (reference sequence). This CDR3 has 15 residues. This chain's CDR3 is CASSIELAGNYEQYF. The CDR3 DNA reads as TGTGCCAGTAGTATAGAACTAGCGGGGAACTACGAGCAGTACTTC. The entire variable domain, with the rest obtained from reference TRBV19 and TRBJ2-7, is as follows: DGGITQSPKYLFRKEGQNVTLSCEQNLNHDAMYWYRQDPGQGLRLIYYSQIVNDFQKGDIAEGYSVSREKKESFPLTVTSAQKNPTAFYLCASSIELAGNYEQYFGPGTRLTVT.

This clone was observed a single time. The chain employs TRBV10-1 and TRBJ2-3; 7 nucleotides align to TRBD1. Germline V lookup: CDR1 WNHNN, CDR2 SYGVQD (reference sequence). The J segment lost 2 bases and the V segment lost 10 bases, leaving 6 bases of the junction unmatched. This CDR3 has 13 residues. In DNA form, the CDR3 reads TGCGCCACCTCAAGGGGGCTCACAGATACGCAGTATTTT. It yields the protein CATSRGLTDTQYF.

The V gene is TRBV6-6, the J gene TRBJ2-7; D ambiguous. The germline V and J ends were trimmed by 0 bases and 1 base, with 7 bases remaining between them. Germline V gene sequence: CDR1 MNHNY, CDR2 SVGAGI (reference sequence). The CDR3 covers 14 residues. In DNA form, the CDR3 reads TGTGCCAGCAGTTACTCGGCTGTATCCTACGAGCAGTACTTC. Protein product: CASSYSAVSYEQYF.

The rearrangement links TRBV11-3 to TRBJ2-7; weak D call: TRBD2 (6 bases). The CDR3 sequence is 15 residues long. The germline V and J ends were trimmed by 1 base and 2 bases, with 12 bases remaining between them. Germline V gives CDR1 SGHNT, CDR2 YENEEA. In nucleotides, the CDR3 is TGTGCCAGCAGCTTAGTCGGGAGCTCCGCCTACGAGCAGTACTTC. Translating it yields CASSLVGSSAYEQYF.

The chain recombines TRBV19 with TRBJ2-1, with 10 bases lining up with TRBD1. J lost 10 bases, V lost 9 bases, and 9 bases had no gene match. CDR1 is LNHDA and CDR2 is SQIVND in the germline V gene (reference sequence). This CDR3 has 13 residues. CDR3 bases: TGTGCCAGCCGGGACAGGGGTCGCGGGGAGCAGTTCTTC. The encoded protein is CASRDRGRGEQFF.

The chain links TRBV4-1 to TRBJ2-1, with D perhaps matching TRBD2 (6 bases). The V end lost 1 base, the J end lost 2 bases, and 18 bases lay between the germline ends. From germline, CDR1 is MGHRA and CDR2 YSYEKL. The CDR3 sequence is 18 residues long. In nucleotides, the CDR3 is TGCGCCAGCAGCCAAGGTCGGTCGGGGGTCAGTGCCTACAATGAGCAGTTCTTC. This translates into CASSQGRSGVSAYNEQFF.

Only one count was recorded for this clone. The DNA for the CDR3 is TGTGCCTGGAGCCGGGAAACCAATCAGCCCCAGCATTTT. This translates into CAWSRETNQPQHF. The chain employs TRBV30 and TRBJ1-5, with D unresolved. Trimming took off 3 bases at V and 3 bases at J, with 9 bases between the two ends. CDR3 length: 13 amino acids. Germline values: CDR1 GTSNPN, CDR2 SVGIG (reference sequence).

The rearrangement joins TRBV13 to TRBJ2-3; 9 bases are a match to TRBD1. CDR3 size: 15 residues. Germline values: CDR1 PRHDT, CDR2 FYEKMQ (reference sequence). V gave up 4 bases and J gave up 1 base; unmatched junction bases: 3. The CDR3 DNA follows: TGTGCCAGCAGCTACCGGGACAGGGGCACAGATACGCAGTATTTT. As protein: CASSYRDRGTDTQYF.

V is TRBV11-2 and J is TRBJ2-5, with TRBD2 matching 7 bases. Germline V gene sequence: CDR1 SGHAT, CDR2 FQNNGV. The CDR3 has 17 amino acids. Germline trimming cut 4 bases from V and 4 bases from J; bases unmatched to any gene: 15. Here the CDR3 reads CASSSFPLREGGETQYF. The CDR3 DNA is TGTGCCAGCAGCTCCTTCCCTCTTAGGGAGGGTGGAGAGACCCAGTACTTC.

In the case of this clone: One end of the junction does not line up with germline, which may come from a read error. The rearrangement uses TRBV13 and TRBJ1-4, with D possibly being TRBD1 (5 bases). Germline V gives CDR1 PRHDT, CDR2 FYEKMQ (reference sequence). The CDR3 covers 18 residues. CDR3 coding DNA: TGTGCCAGCAGCTTAGAGTCTGCGACAGACACGTCTAATGAAAAACTGTCTTTT. Protein: CASSLESATDTSNEKLSF.

The J gene is TRBJ2-3, the V gene TRBV12-5, with 12 bases aligning to TRBD2. Per germline, CDR1 LGHNT and CDR2 FRNRAP. The V and J ends lost 5 bases and 4 bases, in that order; junction bases with no gene match: 7. CDR3 size: 16 residues. The CDR3 spells CASGPLAGGPADTQYF. CDR3 in DNA: TGTGCTAGTGGTCCTCTAGCGGGAGGGCCAGCAGATACGCAGTATTTT.

This sequence joins TRBV9 and TRBJ2-7; TRBD1 aligns across 7 bases. With V trimmed by 0 bases and J by 1 base, 10 bases remained unmatched. This CDR3 contains 17 residues. The germline gives CDR1 SGDLS, CDR2 YYNGEE. Here the CDR3 reads CASSVGWTGPLSYEQYF. CDR3 bases: TGTGCCAGCAGCGTAGGGTGGACAGGACCCCTGTCCTACGAGCAGTACTTC.

The chain joins TRBV28 to TRBJ1-3, with D hard to call. The V end was cut by 6 bases, the J end by 1 base, with 4 bases between. Germline lookup yields CDR1 MDHEN and CDR2 SYDVKM. This CDR3 is built from 12 residues. The chain's CDR3 is CASSFSGNTIYF. The CDR3 nucleotides read TGTGCCAGCAGCTTTTCTGGAAACACCATATATTTT.

This rearrangement joins TRBV7-2 to TRBJ1-6; D gene ambiguous. The germline CDR1 and CDR2 sequences are SGHTA and FQGNSA. The CDR3 covers 14 residues. Deletions cut 1 base from V and 10 bases from J, with 11 bases between. Written as DNA, the CDR3 is TGTGCCAGCAGCTTAGACGGGGTTGAATCACCCCTCCACTTT. Translation: CASSLDGVESPLHF. Variable domain in full (rest from reference TRBV7-2 and TRBJ1-6): GAGVSQSPSNKVTEKGKDVELRCDPISGHTALYWYRQSLGQGLEFLIYFQGNSAPDKSGLPSDRFSAERTGGSVSTLTIQRTQQEDSAVYLCASSLDGVESPLHFGNGTRLTVT.

This chain links TRBV29-1 with TRBJ2-1; 8 nucleotides agree with TRBD1. Germline loops: CDR1 SQVTM, CDR2 ANQGSEA. The V and J ends lost 2 bases and 4 bases, in that order; junction bases with no gene match: 1. This CDR3 is built from 13 residues. CDR3 nucleotides: TGCAGCGTTGAACAGGGGGCTTACAATGAGCAGTTCTTC. The encoded protein is CSVEQGAYNEQFF.

This chain connects TRBV5-4 to TRBJ2-3, with D tentatively TRBD2 (5 bases). The CDR3 is 14 amino acids. Germline V CDR1 and CDR2: SGHNT, YYREEE (reference sequence). V was shortened by 1 base and J by 1 base, with 7 bases between the two germline ends. The CDR3 spells CASSLLAGTDTQYF. In DNA, the CDR3 is TGTGCCAGCAGCTTGCTAGCCGGCACAGATACGCAGTATTTT.

V gene TRBV4-3 combines with J gene TRBJ1-5; a possible D gene is TRBD1 (5 bases). The CDR3 spans 16 residues. In germline, CDR1 is LGHNA, CDR2 YSLEER. V was pared by 1 base and J by 3 bases, with 13 bases between. The CDR3 is CASSQVLAGDNQPQHF. The CDR3 DNA reads TGCGCCAGCAGCCAAGTCTTGGCGGGGGACAATCAGCCCCAGCATTTT.

This chain joins TRBV7-8 and TRBJ1-3; unclear D gene. V lost 5 bases, J lost 6 bases, and 11 bases lay in between. The germline V gene has CDR1 SGHVS and CDR2 FQNEAQ. This CDR3 spans 13 amino acids. CDR3 loop: CASSPFQENTIYF. CDR3 sequence (DNA): TGTGCCAGCAGCCCCTTTCAGGAAAACACCATATATTTT.

The gene calls are TRBV5-4 and TRBJ1-3; perhaps TRBD1 as D (6 bases). CDR3 length: 14 amino acids. Trimming took 5 bases from V and 2 from J, leaving 11 bases between them. CDR1 and CDR2 (germline): SGHNT, YYREEE (reference sequence). CDR3: CASSFGGPGNTIYF. In DNA, the CDR3 is TGTGCCAGCAGTTTCGGGGGGCCTGGAAACACCATATATTTT.

V and J are TRBV29-1 and TRBJ1-1, with TRBD1 matching over 9 bases. This CDR3 has 14 amino acids. The ends lost 5 bases at V and 3 bases at J; junction bases unmatched: 7. Germline V gene sequence: CDR1 SQVTM, CDR2 ANQGSEA. CDR3 nucleotide sequence: TGCAGCGTTAAAAAGGGACAGGGTGACACTGAAGCTTTCTTT. Protein product: CSVKKGQGDTEAFF.